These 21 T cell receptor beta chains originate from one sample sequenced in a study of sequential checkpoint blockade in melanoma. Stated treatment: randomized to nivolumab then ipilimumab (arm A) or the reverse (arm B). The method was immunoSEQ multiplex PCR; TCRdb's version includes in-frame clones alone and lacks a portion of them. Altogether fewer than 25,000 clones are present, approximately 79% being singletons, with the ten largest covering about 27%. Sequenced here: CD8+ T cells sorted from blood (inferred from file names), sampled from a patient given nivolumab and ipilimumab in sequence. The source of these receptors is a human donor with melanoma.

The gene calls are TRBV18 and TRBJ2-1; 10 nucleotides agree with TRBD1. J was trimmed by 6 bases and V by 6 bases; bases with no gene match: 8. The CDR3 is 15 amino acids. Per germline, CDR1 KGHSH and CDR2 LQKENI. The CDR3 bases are TGTGCCAGCTCTTGGCCGGGACAGGGGATCAATGAGCAGTTCTTC. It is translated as CASSWPGQGINEQFF.

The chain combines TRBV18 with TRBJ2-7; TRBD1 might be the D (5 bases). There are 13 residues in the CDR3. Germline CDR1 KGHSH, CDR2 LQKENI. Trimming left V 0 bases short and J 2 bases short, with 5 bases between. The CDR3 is CASSPPDTYEQYF. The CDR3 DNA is TGTGCCAGCTCACCACCGGACACCTACGAGCAGTACTTC.

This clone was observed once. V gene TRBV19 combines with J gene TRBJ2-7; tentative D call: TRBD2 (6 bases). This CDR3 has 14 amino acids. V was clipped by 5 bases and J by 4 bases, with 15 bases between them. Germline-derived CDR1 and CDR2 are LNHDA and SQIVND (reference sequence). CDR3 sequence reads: CASSLSGSLYEQYF. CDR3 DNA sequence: TGTGCCAGTAGTCTATCCGGGAGTCTGTACGAGCAGTACTTC.

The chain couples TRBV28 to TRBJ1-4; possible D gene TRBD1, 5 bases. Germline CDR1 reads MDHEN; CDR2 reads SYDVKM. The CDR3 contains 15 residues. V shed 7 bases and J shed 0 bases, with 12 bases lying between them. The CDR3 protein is CASNLGGATNEKLFF. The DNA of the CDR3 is TGTGCCAGCAACCTAGGAGGGGCAACTAATGAAAAACTGTTTTTT. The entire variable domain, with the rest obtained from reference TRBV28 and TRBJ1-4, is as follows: DVKVTQSSRYLVKRTGEKVFLECVQDMDHENMFWYRQDPGLGLRLIYFSYDVKMKEKGDIPEGYSVSREKKERFSLILESASTNQTSMYLCASNLGGATNEKLFFGSGTQLSVL.

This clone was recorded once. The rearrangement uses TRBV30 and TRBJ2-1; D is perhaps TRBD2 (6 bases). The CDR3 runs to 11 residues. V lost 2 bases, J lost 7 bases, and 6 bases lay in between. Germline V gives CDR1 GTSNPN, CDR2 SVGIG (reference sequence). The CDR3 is CAWSRGNEQFF. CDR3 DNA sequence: TGTGCCTGGAGTCGGGGGAATGAGCAGTTCTTC.

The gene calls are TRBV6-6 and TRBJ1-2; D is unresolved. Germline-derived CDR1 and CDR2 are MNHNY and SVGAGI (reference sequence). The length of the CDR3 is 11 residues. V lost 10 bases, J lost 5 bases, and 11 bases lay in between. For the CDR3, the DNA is TGTGCCACGAGAGGGATTTATGGCTACACCTTC. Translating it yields CATRGIYGYTF.

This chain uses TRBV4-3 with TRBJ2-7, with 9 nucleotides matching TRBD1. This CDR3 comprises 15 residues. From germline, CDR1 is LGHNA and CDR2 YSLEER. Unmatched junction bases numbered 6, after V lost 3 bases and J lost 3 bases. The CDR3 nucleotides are TGCGCCAGCAGCCAGGGGACAGGGAGGGTCTACGAGCAGTACTTC. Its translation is CASSQGTGRVYEQYF.

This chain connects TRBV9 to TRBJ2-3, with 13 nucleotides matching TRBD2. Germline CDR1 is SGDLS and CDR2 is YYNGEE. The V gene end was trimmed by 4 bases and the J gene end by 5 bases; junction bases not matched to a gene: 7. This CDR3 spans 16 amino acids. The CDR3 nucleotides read TGTGCCAGCAGCCGCACTAGCGGGGGGGAGGAAGATACGCAGTATTTT. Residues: CASSRTSGGEEDTQYF.

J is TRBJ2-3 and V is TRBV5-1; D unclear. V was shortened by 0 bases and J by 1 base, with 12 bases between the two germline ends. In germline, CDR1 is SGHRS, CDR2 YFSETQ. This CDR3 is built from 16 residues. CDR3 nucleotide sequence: TGCGCCAGCAGCTTGGAGGTCTCCCTAGGCACAGATACGCAGTATTTT. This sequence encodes CASSLEVSLGTDTQYF.

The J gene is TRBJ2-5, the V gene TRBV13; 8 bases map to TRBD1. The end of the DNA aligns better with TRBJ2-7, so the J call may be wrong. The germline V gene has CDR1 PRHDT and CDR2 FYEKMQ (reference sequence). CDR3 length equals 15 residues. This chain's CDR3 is CASSSDRGSGYEQYF. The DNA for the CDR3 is TGTGCCAGCAGCTCCGACAGGGGATCGGGTTACGAGCAGTACTTC.

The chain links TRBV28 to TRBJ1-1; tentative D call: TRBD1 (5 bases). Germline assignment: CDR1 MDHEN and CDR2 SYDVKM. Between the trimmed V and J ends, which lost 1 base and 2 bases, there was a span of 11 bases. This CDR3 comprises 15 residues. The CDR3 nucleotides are TGTGCCAGCAGTTTATTAGACAGCGTAAACACTGAAGCTTTCTTT. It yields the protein CASSLLDSVNTEAFF.

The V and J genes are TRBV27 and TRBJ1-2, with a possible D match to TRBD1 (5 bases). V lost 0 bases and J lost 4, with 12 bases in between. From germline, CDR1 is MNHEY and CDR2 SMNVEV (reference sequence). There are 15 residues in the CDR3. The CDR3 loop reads CASSLSAGPIYGYTF. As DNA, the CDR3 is TGTGCCAGCAGTTTATCAGCGGGGCCGATCTATGGCTACACCTTC.

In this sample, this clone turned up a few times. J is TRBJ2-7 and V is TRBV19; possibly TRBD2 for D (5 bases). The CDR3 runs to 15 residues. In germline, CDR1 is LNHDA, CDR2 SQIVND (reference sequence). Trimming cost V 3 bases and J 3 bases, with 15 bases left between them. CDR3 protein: CASSMSFGLSYEQYF. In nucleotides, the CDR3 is TGTGCCAGTAGTATGTCGTTTGGACTTAGCTACGAGCAGTACTTC.

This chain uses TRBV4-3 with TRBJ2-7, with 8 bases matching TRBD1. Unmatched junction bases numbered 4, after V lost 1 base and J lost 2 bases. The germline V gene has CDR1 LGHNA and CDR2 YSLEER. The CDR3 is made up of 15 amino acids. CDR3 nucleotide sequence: TGCGCCAGCAGCCAAGGACAGGGGCTGACCTACGAGCAGTACTTC. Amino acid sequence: CASSQGQGLTYEQYF.

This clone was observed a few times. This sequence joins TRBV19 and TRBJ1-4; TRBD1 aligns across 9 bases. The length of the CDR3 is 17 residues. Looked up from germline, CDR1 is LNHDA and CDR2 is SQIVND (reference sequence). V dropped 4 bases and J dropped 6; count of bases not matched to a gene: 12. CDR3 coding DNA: TGTGCCAGTAGTACCCGGGACAGGGTCGTGGGGGATGAAAAACTGTTTTTT. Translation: CASSTRDRVVGDEKLFF.

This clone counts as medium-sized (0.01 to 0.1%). The CDR3 region has the DNA TGTGCCACCTTCTATGACTCCTACGAGCAGTACTTC. Translation: CATFYDSYEQYF. J is TRBJ2-7 and V is TRBV10-3; no reliable D call. Germline V CDR1 and CDR2: ENHRY, SYGVKD. This CDR3 is built from 12 residues. Trimming removed 10 bases from V and 0 bases from J, with 10 bases in between.

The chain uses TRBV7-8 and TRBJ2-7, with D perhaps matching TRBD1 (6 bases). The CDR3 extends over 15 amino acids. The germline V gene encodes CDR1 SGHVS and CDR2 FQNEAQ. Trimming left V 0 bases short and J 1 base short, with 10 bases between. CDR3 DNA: TGTGCCAGCAGCTTAGCGGCAGGGGAGTCCTACGAGCAGTACTTC. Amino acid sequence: CASSLAAGESYEQYF.

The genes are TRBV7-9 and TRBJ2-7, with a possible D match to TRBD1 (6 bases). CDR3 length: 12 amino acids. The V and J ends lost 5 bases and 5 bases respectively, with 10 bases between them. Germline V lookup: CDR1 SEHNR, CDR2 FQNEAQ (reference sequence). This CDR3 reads CASSPQGHEQYF. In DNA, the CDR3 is TGTGCCAGCAGCCCACAGGGCCACGAGCAGTACTTC.

The CDR3 region is CASTLLAGDSYNEQFF. DNA of the CDR3: TGTGCCAGCACCCTACTAGCGGGAGATTCCTACAATGAGCAGTTCTTC. The chain links TRBV5-4 to TRBJ2-1; 11 bases fit TRBD2. The CDR3 is 16 residues long. From germline, CDR1 is SGHNT and CDR2 YYREEE (reference sequence). V was pared by 6 bases and J by 1 base, with 6 bases of the junction left unmatched.

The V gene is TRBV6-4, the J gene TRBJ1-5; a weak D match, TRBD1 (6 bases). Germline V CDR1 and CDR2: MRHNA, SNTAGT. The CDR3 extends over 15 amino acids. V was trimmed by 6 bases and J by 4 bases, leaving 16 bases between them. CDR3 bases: TGTGCCAGCAGGGGGGGAGGGGGTCTAAATCAGCCCCAGCATTTT. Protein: CASRGGGGLNQPQHF.

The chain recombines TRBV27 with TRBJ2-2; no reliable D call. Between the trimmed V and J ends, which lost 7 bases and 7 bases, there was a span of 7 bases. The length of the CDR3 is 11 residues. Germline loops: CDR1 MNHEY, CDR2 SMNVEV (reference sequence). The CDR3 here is CASNSGGELFF. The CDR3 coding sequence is TGTGCCAGCAACAGTGGCGGGGAGCTGTTTTTT.